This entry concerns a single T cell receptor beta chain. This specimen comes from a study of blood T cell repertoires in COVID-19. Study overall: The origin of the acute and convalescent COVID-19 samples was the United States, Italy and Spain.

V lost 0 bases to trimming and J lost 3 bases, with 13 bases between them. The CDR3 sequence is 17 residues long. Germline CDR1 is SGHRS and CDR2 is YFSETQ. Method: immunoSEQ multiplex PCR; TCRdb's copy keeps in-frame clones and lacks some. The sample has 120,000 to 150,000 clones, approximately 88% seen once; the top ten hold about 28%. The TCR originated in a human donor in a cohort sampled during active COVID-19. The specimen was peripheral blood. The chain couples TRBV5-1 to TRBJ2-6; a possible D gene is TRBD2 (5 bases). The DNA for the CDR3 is TGCGCCAGCAGCTTGGAGGTGCGGGTAGATGGGGCCAACGTCCTGACTTTC. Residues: CASSLEVRVDGANVLTF.